One T cell receptor (beta chain) is described in this entry. The germline V gene encodes CDR1 MDHEN and CDR2 SYDVKM. V was trimmed by 9 bases and J by 7 bases, leaving 19 bases between them. The CDR3 totals 14 residues. The authors reverse transcribed roughly 0.5 to 1 ug RNA with random hexamers. Using its own MiXCR run on the immunoSEQ multiplex PCR reads, TCRdb lists one record per CDR3 protein. The data show 120,000 or so distinct CDR3 sequences, 94% seen once. The data originate from a study of CD8 T cells in Susac syndrome. Sequenced: CD4+ T cells from PBMCs. This sequence joins TRBV28 and TRBJ1-5; unclear D gene. This sequence was found in a human donor with multiple sclerosis. The CDR3 nucleotides are TGTGCCAGTTCCGAGGGAGGGAGAAGGCAGCCCCAGCATTTT. Residues: CASSEGGRRQPQHF.